This T cell receptor (beta chain) was identified during a study of OX40 agonist ivuxolimab in advanced cancers. Across the whole study: Intravenous ivuxolimab at 0.01 to 10 mg/kg was given to patients every 2 weeks. Averaging 60 years in age, with a range of roughly 23 to 85, the cohort was approximately 87% male. Study-level results: Antigen specificity of clonally expanded peripheral T cells was not established.

Autoimmune disease history or systemic immunosuppression disqualified patients. A few counts support this clone. Its antigen is unknown. The repertoire was sequenced with immunoSEQ multiplex PCR; TCRdb's copy has only in-frame clones and lacks some. The sample has fewer than 90,000 clones; more than 85% are singletons. Germline CDR1 reads SGHDT; CDR2 reads YYEEEE. The CDR3 is 15 amino acids. V lost 4 bases, J lost 6 bases, and 8 bases stayed unmatched. The sequencing used CD4+ or CD8+ T cells sorted from blood, collected in a trial of the OX40 agonist ivuxolimab. This clonotype was sampled from an adult with an advanced solid tumor such as melanoma, head and neck, liver or kidney cancer. This rearrangement joins TRBV5-6 to TRBJ2-7; TRBD2 aligns across 12 bases. DNA for the CDR3: TGTGCCAGCAGCCCCCGACTAGCGGGAGACGGCGAGCAGTACTTC. Translation gives CASSPRLAGDGEQYF.